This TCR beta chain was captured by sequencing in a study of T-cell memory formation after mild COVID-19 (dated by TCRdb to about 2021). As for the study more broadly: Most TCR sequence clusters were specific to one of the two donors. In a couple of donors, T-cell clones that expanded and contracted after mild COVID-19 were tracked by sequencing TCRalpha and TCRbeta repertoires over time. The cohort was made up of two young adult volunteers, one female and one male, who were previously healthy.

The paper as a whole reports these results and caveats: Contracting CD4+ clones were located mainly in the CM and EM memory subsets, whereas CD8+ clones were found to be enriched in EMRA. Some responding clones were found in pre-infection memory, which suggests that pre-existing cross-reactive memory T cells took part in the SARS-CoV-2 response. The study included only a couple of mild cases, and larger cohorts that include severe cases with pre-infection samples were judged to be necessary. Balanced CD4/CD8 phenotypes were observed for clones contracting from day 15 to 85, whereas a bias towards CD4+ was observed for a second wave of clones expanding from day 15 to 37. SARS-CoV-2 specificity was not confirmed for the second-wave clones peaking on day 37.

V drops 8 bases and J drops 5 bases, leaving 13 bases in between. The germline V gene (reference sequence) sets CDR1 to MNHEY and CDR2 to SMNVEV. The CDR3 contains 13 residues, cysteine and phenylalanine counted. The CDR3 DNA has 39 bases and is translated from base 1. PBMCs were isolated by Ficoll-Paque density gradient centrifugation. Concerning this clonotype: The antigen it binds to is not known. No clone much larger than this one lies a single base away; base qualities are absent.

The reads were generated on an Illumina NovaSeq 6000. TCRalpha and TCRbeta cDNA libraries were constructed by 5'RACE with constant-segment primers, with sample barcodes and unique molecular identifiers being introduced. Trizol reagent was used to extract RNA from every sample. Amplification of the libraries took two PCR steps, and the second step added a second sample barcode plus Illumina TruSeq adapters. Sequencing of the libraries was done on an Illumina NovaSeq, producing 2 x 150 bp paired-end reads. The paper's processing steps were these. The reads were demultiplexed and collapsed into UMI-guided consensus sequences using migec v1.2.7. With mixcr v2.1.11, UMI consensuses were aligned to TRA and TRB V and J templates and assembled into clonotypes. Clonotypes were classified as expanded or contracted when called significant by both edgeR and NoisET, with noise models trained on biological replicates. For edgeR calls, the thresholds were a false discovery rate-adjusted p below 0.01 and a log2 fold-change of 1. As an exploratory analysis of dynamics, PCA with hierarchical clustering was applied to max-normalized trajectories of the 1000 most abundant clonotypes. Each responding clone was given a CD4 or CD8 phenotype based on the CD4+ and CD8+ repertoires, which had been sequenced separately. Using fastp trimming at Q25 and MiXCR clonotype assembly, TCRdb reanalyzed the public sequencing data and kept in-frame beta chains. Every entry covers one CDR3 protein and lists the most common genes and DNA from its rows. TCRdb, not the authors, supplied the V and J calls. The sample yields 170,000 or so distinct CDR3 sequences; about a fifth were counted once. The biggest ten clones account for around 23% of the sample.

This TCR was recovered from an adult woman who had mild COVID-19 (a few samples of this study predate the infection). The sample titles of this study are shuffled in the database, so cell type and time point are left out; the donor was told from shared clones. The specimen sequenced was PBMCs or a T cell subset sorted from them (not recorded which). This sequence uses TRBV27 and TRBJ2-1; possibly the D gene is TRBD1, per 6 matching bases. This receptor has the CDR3 CASWGLVNNEQFF. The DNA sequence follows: TGTGCCAGCTGGGGGCTAGTGAACAATGAGCAGTTCTTC.